These 19 T cell receptor beta chains originate from one sample sequenced in a study of pediatric ulcerative colitis. Assay used: immunoSEQ multiplex PCR; TCRdb lists only in-frame clones, some missing. Of 55,000 to 65,000 clones listed, just over 75% are singletons. The sequenced sample was blood. The receptor set was obtained from a boy aged 5-17 years with moderate ulcerative colitis.

The chain recombines TRBV29-1 with TRBJ2-2; TRBD2 matches 7 bases. This CDR3 is 15 amino acids long. Germline assignment: CDR1 SQVTM and CDR2 ANQGSEA. V was pared by 6 bases and J by 2 bases, with 9 bases of the junction left unmatched. This CDR3 is CSVGERGSNTGELFF. The CDR3 DNA reads as TGCAGCGTGGGAGAGCGGGGTTCTAACACCGGGGAGCTGTTTTTT.

The rearrangement uses TRBV12-5 and TRBJ1-2; D is ambiguous. CDR3 length equals 14 residues. Germline V lookup: CDR1 LGHNT, CDR2 FRNRAP. The V end lost 2 bases, the J end lost 3 bases, and 10 bases lay between the germline ends. CDR3 in amino acids: CASGLFLTYYGYTF. CDR3 DNA: TGTGCTAGTGGTTTGTTTCTAACGTACTATGGCTACACCTTC.

The chain recombines TRBV30 with TRBJ1-1, with D maybe TRBD1 (6 bases). Germline-derived CDR1 and CDR2 are GTSNPN and SVGIG (reference sequence). V was trimmed by 0 bases and J by 5 bases, leaving 16 bases between them. This CDR3 region has 15 residues. The CDR3 sequence is CAWSVQPQQGTEAFF. DNA for the CDR3: TGTGCCTGGAGTGTGCAGCCCCAACAGGGAACTGAAGCTTTCTTT. Using reference TRBV30 and TRBJ1-1 for the parts outside the CDR3, the full variable domain is SQTIHQWPATLVQPVGSPLSLECTVEGTSNPNLYWYRQAAGRGLQLLFYSVGIGQISSEVPQNLSASRPQDRQFILSSKKLLLSDSGFYLCAWSVQPQQGTEAFFGQGTRLTVV.

This rearrangement joins TRBV6-5 to TRBJ2-1; D remains unclear. The V end was cut by 3 bases, the J end by 9 bases, with 18 bases between. Germline CDR1 MNHEY, CDR2 SVGAGI. There are 15 residues in the CDR3. The CDR3 DNA follows: TGTGCCAGCAGTTATTCCCTGCCGCTTGGTGGTGAGCAGTTCTTC. Its translation is CASSYSLPLGGEQFF.

This chain connects TRBV9 to TRBJ2-4, with a tentative D call TRBD2 (6 bases). This CDR3 is built from 18 residues. The germline CDR1 and CDR2 sequences are SGDLS and YYNGEE. Trimming pared 3 bases from V and 1 base from J, leaving 20 bases between. CDR3 nucleotide sequence: TGTGCCAGCAGCGCCCGTGCTGAGACTCGGGGGGCCAAAAACATTCAGTACTTC. This sequence encodes CASSARAETRGAKNIQYF.

The chain carries TRBV13 and TRBJ1-2; TRBD1 matches at 7 bases. This CDR3 contains 13 residues. After removal of 4 bases from V and 7 bases from J, the junction contained 6 bases not matched to a gene. Per the germline V gene, CDR1 is PRHDT and CDR2 is FYEKMQ (reference sequence). The DNA of the CDR3 is TGTGCCAGCAGCTCCCCGACAGGGTTTGGCTACACCTTC. Its translation: CASSSPTGFGYTF.

This clone was detected only a few times. The gene calls are TRBV5-6 and TRBJ1-3; D ambiguous. Germline CDR1 is SGHDT and CDR2 is YYEEEE. V lost 1 base, J lost 2 bases, and 4 bases lay in between. The CDR3 extends over 13 amino acids. The CDR3 region has the DNA TGTGCCAGCAGCTTGAGCGCTGGAAACACCATATATTTT. It yields the protein CASSLSAGNTIYF. Together with reference TRBV5-6 and TRBJ1-3, the CDR3 gives the full variable domain: DAGVTQSPTHLIKTRGQQVTLRCSPKSGHDTVSWYQQALGQGPQFIFQYYEEEERQRGNFPDRFSGHQFPNYSSELNVNALLLGDSALYLCASSLSAGNTIYFGEGSWLTVV.

The sample holds one count of this clone. The genes are TRBV7-2 and TRBJ2-3; maybe TRBD2 (5 bases). CDR1 SGHTA and CDR2 FQGNSA come from the germline V gene. The CDR3 runs to 13 residues. V was pared by 6 bases and J by 4 bases, with 11 bases between. DNA for the CDR3: TGTGCCAGCAGTAAGCGGTTCGCAGATACGCAGTATTTT. Translating it yields CASSKRFADTQYF. Complete variable domain (other parts from reference TRBV7-2 and TRBJ2-3): GAGVSQSPSNKVTEKGKDVELRCDPISGHTALYWYRQSLGQGLEFLIYFQGNSAPDKSGLPSDRFSAERTGGSVSTLTIQRTQQEDSAVYLCASSKRFADTQYFGPGTRLTVL.

The chain links TRBV27 to TRBJ2-7; D ambiguous. Trimming shortened V by 1 base and J by 2 bases, and 9 bases separated the two germline ends. Germline lookup yields CDR1 MNHEY and CDR2 SMNVEV (reference sequence). The CDR3 sequence is 14 residues long. This chain's CDR3 is CASSLFGNTYEQYF. CDR3 DNA: TGTGCCAGCAGTTTATTTGGGAATACCTACGAGCAGTACTTC.

This clone appeared a few times. The chain carries TRBV5-6 and TRBJ1-1; D is uncertain. The CDR3 has 13 amino acids. Trimming took 0 bases from V and 5 from J, leaving 8 bases between them. Germline CDR1 reads SGHDT; CDR2 reads YYEEEE. The CDR3 spells CASSLGGDTEAFF. As DNA, the CDR3 is TGTGCCAGCAGCTTGGGTGGGGATACTGAAGCTTTCTTT.

The rearrangement links TRBV6-6 to TRBJ2-7; TRBD1 or TRBD2 may be the D gene (5 bases each). The germline V and J ends were trimmed by 6 bases and 1 base, with 7 bases remaining between them. CDR1 is MNHNY and CDR2 is SVGAGI in the germline V gene (reference sequence). This CDR3 is 12 amino acids long. CDR3 loop: CASRGTSYEQYF. The CDR3 DNA follows: TGTGCCAGCAGGGGGACGTCCTACGAGCAGTACTTC.

In this sample, this clone turned up once. The DNA for the CDR3 is TGCGCCAGCAGCCCGGAGCCGGGACAGACTTACAATGAGCAGTTCTTC. Protein product: CASSPEPGQTYNEQFF. This chain connects TRBV5-1 to TRBJ2-1; 7 positions agree with TRBD1. The junction had 11 bases not matched to a gene; V was cut back by 4 bases and J by 4 bases. The CDR3 contains 16 residues. CDR1 is SGHRS, CDR2 YFSETQ, per germline.

The chain is built from TRBV9 and TRBJ2-7, with unresolved D. Germline assignment: CDR1 SGDLS and CDR2 YYNGEE. The CDR3 runs 14 residues. Trimming pared 2 bases from V and 1 base from J, leaving 10 bases between. The CDR3 DNA is TGTGCCAGCAGCGTTACAGCATCTTCCTACGAGCAGTACTTC. It specifies CASSVTASSYEQYF.

This clone was detected once. The chain joins TRBV7-2 to TRBJ2-7, with a possible D match to TRBD1 (6 bases). This CDR3 contains 14 residues. V gave up 5 bases and J gave up 6 bases, with 17 bases separating them. Germline values: CDR1 SGHTA, CDR2 FQGNSA. In DNA form, the CDR3 reads TGTGCCAGCAGCCCAGATCCAACAGGGCCCGAGCAGTACTTC. Residues: CASSPDPTGPEQYF. The complete variable domain, with remaining parts taken from reference TRBV7-2 and TRBJ2-7, reads GAGVSQSPSNKVTEKGKDVELRCDPISGHTALYWYRQSLGQGLEFLIYFQGNSAPDKSGLPSDRFSAERTGGSVSTLTIQRTQQEDSAVYLCASSPDPTGPEQYFGPGTRLTVT.

The V and J genes are TRBV12-5 and TRBJ2-1; 10 nucleotides align to TRBD1. The CDR3 loop spans 15 amino acids. Germline V gives CDR1 LGHNT, CDR2 FRNRAP. V lost 5 bases, J lost 3 bases, and 4 bases stayed unmatched. This chain's CDR3 is CASGEGQGYYNEQFF. The DNA of the CDR3 is TGTGCTAGTGGTGAGGGACAGGGGTACTACAATGAGCAGTTCTTC. The whole variable domain, filled in from reference TRBV12-5 and TRBJ2-1, reads DARVTQTPRHKVTEMGQEVTMRCQPILGHNTVFWYRQTMMQGLELLAYFRNRAPLDDSGMPKDRFSAEMPDATLATLKIQPSEPRDSAVYFCASGEGQGYYNEQFFGPGTRLTVL.

The J gene is TRBJ2-7, the V gene TRBV2, with D unclear. Germline CDR1 is SNHLY and CDR2 is FYNNEI. This CDR3 contains 14 residues. Deletions cut 7 bases from V and 6 bases from J, with 19 bases between. For the CDR3, the DNA is TGTGCCAGCACAGGCCCGGCTGTGCCGGGCGAGCAGTACTTC. It encodes CASTGPAVPGEQYF. The entire variable domain, with the rest obtained from reference TRBV2 and TRBJ2-7, is as follows: EPEVTQTPSHQVTQMGQEVILRCVPISNHLYFYWYRQILGQKVEFLVSFYNNEISEKSEIFDDQFSVERPDGSNFTLKIRSTKLEDSAMYFCASTGPAVPGEQYFGPGTRLTVT.

The rearrangement joins TRBV2 to TRBJ2-1; 12 bases agree with TRBD2. This CDR3 contains 15 residues. The germline V gene has CDR1 SNHLY and CDR2 FYNNEI. J was trimmed by 5 bases and V by 3 bases; bases with no gene match: 2. The CDR3 nucleotides are TGTGCCAGCAGTGACCTAGCGGGGGGGAACAATGAGCAGTTCTTC. It specifies CASSDLAGGNNEQFF. The variable domain in full, completed from reference TRBV2 and TRBJ2-1, reads EPEVTQTPSHQVTQMGQEVILRCVPISNHLYFYWYRQILGQKVEFLVSFYNNEISEKSEIFDDQFSVERPDGSNFTLKIRSTKLEDSAMYFCASSDLAGGNNEQFFGPGTRLTVL.

The CDR3 protein is CASSPGTGGFRYGYTF. In DNA, the CDR3 is TGTGCCAGCAGTCCGGGGACAGGGGGGTTTAGGTATGGCTACACCTTC. V and J are TRBV27 and TRBJ1-2, with 11 nucleotides matching TRBD1. Losses at the gene ends were 5 bases for V and 5 bases for J; bases not matched to a gene: 10. The CDR3 runs to 16 residues. CDR1 and CDR2 (germline): MNHEY, SMNVEV (reference sequence).

V and J are TRBV5-4 and TRBJ1-4, with D hard to call. This CDR3 contains 13 residues. V was clipped by 0 bases and J by 8 bases, with 8 bases between them. CDR1 is SGHNT and CDR2 is YYREEE in the germline V gene (reference sequence). The CDR3 DNA reads TGTGCCAGCAGCTTGGTGGTCGGGGAAAAACTGTTTTTT. This encodes CASSLVVGEKLFF.